The clone carrying this TCR beta chain was found a few times. Its antigen remains unknown. TCR beta CDR3 sequences were amplified from RNA transcripts. HTBI primers were used for first-round RT-PCR of the TCR CDR3. TCRdb re-called the multiplex PCR reads through MiXCR, storing one row per CDR3 protein. The table has nearly 600,000 distinct CDR3 sequences, 11% to 15% seen once. This sample is part of a study of T cells in Graves' hyperthyroidism and ophthalmopathy. Study context: Peripheral blood was taken when the disease was first diagnosed, before any treatment began.

Findings and limits, study-wide: Most thyroid clonotypes that were expanded above 0.001 also turned up in blood.

In patients aged 18 to 65, hyperthyroidism was newly diagnosed, with duration under 2 months. Exclusion of a patient resulted from uncontrolled infection, other autoimmune disease, pregnancy or lactation. The V segment lost 7 bases and the J segment 4 bases; nucleotides outside the gene matches: 13. Per germline, CDR1 LNHDA and CDR2 SQIVND (reference sequence). The CDR3 loop spans 16 amino acids. This TCR came from a woman under 40 with Graves' hyperthyroidism that later progressed to Graves' ophthalmopathy. Sequenced input: blood. V usage is TRBV19 and J usage is TRBJ2-3, with TRBD1 identical over 8 bases. The CDR3 sequence: CASTNIFGQGADTQYF. As DNA, the CDR3 is TGTGCCAGTACCAATATCTTCGGACAGGGCGCAGATACGCAGTATTTT.